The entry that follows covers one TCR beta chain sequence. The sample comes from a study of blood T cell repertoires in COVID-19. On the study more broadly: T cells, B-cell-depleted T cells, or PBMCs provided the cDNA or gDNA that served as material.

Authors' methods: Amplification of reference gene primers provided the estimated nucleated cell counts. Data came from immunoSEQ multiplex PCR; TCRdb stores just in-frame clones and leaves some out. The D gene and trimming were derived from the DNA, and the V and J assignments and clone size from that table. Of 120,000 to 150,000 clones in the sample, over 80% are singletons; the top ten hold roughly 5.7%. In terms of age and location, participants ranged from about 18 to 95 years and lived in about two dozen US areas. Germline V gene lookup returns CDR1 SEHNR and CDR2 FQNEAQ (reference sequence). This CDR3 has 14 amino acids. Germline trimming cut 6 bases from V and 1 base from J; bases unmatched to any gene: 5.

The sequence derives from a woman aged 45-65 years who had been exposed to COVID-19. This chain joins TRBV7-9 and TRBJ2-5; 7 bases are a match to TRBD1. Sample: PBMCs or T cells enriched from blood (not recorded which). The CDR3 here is CASRMDRLQETQYF. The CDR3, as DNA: TGTGCCAGCAGGATGGACAGGCTCCAAGAGACCCAGTACTTC.